The rows below give T cell receptor beta chains drawn from one sample of a study of CD8 T cells in ankylosing spondylitis. TCRdb independently ran MiXCR on the 5' RACE reads; one entry per CDR3 protein. The table includes around 430,000 distinct CDR3 sequences, 17% detected once. The sequenced material came from blood, either unsorted or a sorted T cell fraction (not recorded which). The receptors come from a male donor with ankylosing spondylitis. CDR3s include the opening cysteine and the closing phenylalanine or tryptophan.

>TRBV5-1
CASSLALAGVDIQYF
>TRBV7-2
CASSLEGQHSF
>TRBV27
CASSFDATNEKLFF
>TRBV24-1
CATSDGDRGRNQPQHF
>TRBV5-5
CASSDRGARADTQYF
>TRBV7-2
CASSYPTSGSDPYEQYF
>TRBV5-8
CASSIASGSLSTGELFF
>TRBV20-1
CSARDPYRLVLGNEQFF
>TRBV9
CASSPRATGPNEQFF
>TRBV6-5
CASSYSSLGGNTQYF
>TRBV20-1
CSARDPLAGPTDTQYF
>TRBV19
CASSMRQGAIKFNNEQFF
>TRBV2
CASTRQGITGELFF
>TRBV10-3
CAIANGLGETQYF
>TRBV5-1
CASSFYRGEKETQYF
>TRBV12-3/TRBV12-4
CASSLFVLSTDTQYF
>TRBV11-2
CASSLGGAGVRDTQYF
>TRBV28
CASSLLSTAVYNEQFF
>TRBV20-1
CSASRQGASNTEAFF
>TRBV28
CASSLQGEDTQYF
>TRBV6-2/TRBV6-3
CASSYVRKADGYTF
>TRBV6-2/TRBV6-3
CASSPGTSWYEQYF